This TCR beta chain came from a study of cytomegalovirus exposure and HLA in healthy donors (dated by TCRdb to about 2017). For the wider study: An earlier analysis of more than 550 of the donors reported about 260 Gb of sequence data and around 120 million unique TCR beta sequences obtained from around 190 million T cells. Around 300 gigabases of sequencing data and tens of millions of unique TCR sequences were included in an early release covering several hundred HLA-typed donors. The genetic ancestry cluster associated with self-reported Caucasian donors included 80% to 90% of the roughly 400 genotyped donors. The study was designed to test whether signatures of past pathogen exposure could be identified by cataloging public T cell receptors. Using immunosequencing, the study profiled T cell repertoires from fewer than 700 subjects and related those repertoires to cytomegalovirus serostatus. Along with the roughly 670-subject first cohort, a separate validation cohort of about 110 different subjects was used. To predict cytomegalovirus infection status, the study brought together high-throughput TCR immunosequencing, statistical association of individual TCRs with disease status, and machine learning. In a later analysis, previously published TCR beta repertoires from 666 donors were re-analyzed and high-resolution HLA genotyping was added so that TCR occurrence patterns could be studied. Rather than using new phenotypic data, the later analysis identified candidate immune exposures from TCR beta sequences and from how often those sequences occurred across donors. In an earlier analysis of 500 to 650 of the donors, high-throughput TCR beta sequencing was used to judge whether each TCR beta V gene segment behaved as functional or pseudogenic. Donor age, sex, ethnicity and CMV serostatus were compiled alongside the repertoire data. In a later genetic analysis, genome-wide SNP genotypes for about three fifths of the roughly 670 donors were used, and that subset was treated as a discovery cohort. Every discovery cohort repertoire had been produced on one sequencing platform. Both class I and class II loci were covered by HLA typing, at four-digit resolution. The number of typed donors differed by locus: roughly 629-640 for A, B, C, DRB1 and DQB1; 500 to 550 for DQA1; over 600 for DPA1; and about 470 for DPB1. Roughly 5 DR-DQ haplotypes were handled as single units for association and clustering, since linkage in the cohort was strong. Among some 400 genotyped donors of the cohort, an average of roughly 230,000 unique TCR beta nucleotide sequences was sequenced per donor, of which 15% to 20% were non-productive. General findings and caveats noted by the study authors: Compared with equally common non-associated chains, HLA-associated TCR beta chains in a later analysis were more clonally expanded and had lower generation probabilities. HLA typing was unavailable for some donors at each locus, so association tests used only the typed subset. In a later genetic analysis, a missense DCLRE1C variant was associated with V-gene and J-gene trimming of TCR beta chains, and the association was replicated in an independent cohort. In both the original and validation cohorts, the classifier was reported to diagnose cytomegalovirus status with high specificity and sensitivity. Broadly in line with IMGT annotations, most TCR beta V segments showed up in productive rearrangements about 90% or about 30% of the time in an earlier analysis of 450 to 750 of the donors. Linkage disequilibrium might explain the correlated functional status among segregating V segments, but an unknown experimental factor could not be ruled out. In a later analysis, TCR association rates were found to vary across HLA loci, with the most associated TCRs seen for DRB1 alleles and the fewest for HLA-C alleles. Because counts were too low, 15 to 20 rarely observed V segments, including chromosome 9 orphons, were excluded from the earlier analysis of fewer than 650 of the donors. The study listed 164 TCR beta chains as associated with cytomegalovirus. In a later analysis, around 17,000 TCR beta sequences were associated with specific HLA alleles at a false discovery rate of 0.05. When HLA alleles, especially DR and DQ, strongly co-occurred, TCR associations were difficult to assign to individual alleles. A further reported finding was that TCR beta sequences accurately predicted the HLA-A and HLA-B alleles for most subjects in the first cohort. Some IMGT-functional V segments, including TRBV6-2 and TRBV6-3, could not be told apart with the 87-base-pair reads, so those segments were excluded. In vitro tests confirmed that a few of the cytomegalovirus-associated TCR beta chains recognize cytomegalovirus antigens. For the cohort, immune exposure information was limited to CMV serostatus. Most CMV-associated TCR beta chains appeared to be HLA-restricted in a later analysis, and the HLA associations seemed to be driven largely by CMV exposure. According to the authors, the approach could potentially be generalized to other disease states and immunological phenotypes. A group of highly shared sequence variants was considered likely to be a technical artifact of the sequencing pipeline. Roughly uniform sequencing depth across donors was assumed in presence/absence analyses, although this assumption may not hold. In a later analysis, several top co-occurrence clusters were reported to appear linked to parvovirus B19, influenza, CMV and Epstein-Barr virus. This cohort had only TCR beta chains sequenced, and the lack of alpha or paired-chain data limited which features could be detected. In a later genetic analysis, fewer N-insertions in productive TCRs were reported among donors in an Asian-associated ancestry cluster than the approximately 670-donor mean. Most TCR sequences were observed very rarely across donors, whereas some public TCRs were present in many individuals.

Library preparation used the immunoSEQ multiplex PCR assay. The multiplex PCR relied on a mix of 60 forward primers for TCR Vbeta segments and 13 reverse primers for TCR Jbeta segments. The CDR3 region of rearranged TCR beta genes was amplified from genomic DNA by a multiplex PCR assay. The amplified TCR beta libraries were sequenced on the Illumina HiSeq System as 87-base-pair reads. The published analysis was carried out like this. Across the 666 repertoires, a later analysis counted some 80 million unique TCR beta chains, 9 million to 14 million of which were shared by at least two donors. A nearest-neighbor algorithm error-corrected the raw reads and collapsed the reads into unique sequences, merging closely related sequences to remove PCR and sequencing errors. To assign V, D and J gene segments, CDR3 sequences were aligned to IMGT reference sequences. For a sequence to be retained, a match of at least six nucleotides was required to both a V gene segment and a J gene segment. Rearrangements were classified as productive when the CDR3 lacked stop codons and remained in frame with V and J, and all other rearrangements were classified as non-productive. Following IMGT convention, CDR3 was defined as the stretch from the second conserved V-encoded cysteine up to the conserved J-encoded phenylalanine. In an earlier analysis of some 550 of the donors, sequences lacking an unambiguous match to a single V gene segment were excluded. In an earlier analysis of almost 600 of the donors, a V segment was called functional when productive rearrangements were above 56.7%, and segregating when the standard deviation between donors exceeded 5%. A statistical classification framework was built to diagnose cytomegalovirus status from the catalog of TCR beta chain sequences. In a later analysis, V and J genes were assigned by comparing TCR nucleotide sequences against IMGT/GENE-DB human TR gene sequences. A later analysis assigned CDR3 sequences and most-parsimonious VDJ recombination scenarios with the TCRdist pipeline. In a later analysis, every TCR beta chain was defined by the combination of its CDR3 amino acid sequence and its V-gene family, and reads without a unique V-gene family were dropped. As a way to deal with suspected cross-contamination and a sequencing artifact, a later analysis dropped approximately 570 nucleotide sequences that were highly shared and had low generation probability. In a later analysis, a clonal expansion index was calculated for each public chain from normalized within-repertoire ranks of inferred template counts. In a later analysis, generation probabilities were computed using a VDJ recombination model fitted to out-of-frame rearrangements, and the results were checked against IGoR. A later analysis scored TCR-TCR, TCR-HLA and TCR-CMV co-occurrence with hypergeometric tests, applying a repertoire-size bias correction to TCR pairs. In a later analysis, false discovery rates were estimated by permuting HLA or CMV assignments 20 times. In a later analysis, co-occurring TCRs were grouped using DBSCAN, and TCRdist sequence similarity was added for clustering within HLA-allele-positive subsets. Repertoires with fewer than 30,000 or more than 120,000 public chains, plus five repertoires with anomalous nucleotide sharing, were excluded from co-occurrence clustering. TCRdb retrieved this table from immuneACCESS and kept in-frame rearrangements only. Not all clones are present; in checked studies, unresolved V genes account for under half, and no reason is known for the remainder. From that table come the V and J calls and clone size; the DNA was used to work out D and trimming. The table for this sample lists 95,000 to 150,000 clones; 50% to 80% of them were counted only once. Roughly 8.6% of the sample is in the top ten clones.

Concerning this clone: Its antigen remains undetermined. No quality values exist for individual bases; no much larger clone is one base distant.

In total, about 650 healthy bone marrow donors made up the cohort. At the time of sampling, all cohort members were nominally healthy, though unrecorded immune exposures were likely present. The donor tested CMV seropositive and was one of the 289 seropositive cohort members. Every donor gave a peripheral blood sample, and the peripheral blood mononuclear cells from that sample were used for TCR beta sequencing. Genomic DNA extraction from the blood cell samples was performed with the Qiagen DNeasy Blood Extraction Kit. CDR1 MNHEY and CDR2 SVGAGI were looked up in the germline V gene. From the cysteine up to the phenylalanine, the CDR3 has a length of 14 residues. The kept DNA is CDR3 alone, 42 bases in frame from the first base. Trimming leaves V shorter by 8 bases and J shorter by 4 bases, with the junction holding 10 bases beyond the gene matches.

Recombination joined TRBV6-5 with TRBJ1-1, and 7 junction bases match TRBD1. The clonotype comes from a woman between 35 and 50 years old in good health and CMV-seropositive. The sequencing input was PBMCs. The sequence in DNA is TGTGCCAGCGGAATTACAGGGGCGGGCACTGAAGCTTTCTTT. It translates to CASGITGAGTEAFF.